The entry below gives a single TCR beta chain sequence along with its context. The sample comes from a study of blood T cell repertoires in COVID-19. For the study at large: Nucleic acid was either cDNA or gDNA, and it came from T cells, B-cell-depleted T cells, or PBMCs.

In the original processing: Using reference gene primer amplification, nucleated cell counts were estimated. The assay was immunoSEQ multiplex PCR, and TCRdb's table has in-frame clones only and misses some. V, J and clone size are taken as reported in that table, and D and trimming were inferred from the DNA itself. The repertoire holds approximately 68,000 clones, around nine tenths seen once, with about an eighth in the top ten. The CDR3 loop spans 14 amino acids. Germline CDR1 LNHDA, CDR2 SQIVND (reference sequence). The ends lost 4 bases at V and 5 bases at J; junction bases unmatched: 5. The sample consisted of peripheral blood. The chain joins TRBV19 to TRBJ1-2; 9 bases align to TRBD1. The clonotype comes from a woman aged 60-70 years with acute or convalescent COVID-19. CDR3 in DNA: TGTGCCAGTAGTAGGGGCGGACAGGGGTATGGCTACACCTTC. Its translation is CASSRGGQGYGYTF.